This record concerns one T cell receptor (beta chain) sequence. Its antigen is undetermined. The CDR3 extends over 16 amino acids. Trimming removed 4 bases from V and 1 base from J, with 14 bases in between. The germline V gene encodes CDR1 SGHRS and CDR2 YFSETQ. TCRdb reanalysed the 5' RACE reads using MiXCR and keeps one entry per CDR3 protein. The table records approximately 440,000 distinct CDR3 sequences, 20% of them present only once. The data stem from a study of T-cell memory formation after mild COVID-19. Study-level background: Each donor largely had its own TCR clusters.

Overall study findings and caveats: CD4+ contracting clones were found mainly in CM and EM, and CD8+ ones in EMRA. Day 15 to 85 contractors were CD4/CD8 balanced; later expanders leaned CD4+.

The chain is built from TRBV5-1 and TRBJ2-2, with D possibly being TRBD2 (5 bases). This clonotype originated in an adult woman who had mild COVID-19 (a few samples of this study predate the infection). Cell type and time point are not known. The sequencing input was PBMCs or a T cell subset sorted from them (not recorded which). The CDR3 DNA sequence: TGCGCCAGCAGCCCCGGGGAGCGGATGAACACCGGGGAGCTGTTTTTT. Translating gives CASSPGERMNTGELFF.